The rows below give T cell receptor beta chains drawn from one sample of a study of naive and memory T cell subsets. Using its own MiXCR run on the 5' RACE reads, TCRdb lists one record per CDR3 protein. The table includes 20,000 to 25,000 distinct CDR3 sequences, 4.2% detected once. The receptors were gathered from a male donor in good health. Each CDR3 is given with its conserved first and last residue. Each record gives: V gene, D gene, CDR3 length, J gene, clone size, CDR3 DNA, CDR3 protein. D genes are given only for firm matches. A clone size is listed for some rows: how often the clone was seen (once, few, many), or a class if it is expanded.

TRBV28,TRBD1,12,TRBJ2-1,many,TGTGCCAGCCGGACAGGCTACAATGAGCAGTTCTTC,CASRTGYNEQFF
TRBV3-1,TRBD2,20,TRBJ2-2,many,TGTGCCAGCAGCCAATTTGCTGCCCTCCCCCCCGGGGGGAGGGCCGGGGAGCTGTTTTTT,CASSQFAALPPGGRAGELFF
TRBV29-1,.,12,TRBJ1-1,medium-sized,TGCAGCGTTGAAGGGTCCGGGGGAGAAGCTTTCTTT,CSVEGSGGEAFF
TRBV27,.,14,TRBJ2-2,many,TGTGCCAGCAGTTCTCAGCGGGACACCGGGGAGCTGTTTTTT,CASSSQRDTGELFF
TRBV9,TRBD1,16,TRBJ1-1,.,TGTGCCAGCAGCGGGAGAACAGGGGGCCTAGGTACTGAAGCTTTCTTT,CASSGRTGGLGTEAFF
TRBV6-2/TRBV6-3,.,15,TRBJ2-3,many,TGTGCCAGCAGCTACGGGCAAATTAGCACAGATACGCAGTATTTT,CASSYGQISTDTQYF
TRBV6-2/TRBV6-3,TRBD2,16,TRBJ2-3,many,TGTGCCAGCAGTTACCCCCTAGCGGGGGGGCCTGGTACGCAGTATTTT,CASSYPLAGGPGTQYF
TRBV27,TRBD1,15,TRBJ1-2,many,TGTGCCAGCAGACTGGGACAGGGGGTTAACTATGGCTACACCTTC,CASRLGQGVNYGYTF
TRBV20-1,TRBD2,15,TRBJ2-5,many,TGCAGTGCTAGAAGGGAGGGCCTATGGGGCGAGACCCAGTACTTC,CSARREGLWGETQYF
TRBV5-4,TRBD1,13,TRBJ2-5,few,TGTGCCAGCAGCATGGGACAGGTTGAGACCCAGTACTTC,CASSMGQVETQYF
TRBV7-2,.,16,TRBJ2-5,many,TGTGCCAGCAGCTTTTTTCAGTATTGGGACCAAGAGACCCAGTACTTC,CASSFFQYWDQETQYF
TRBV5-5,.,14,TRBJ1-1,medium-sized,TGTGCCAGCAGCCCAGGAGGGACGAACACTGAAGCTTTCTTT,CASSPGGTNTEAFF
TRBV29-1,.,16,TRBJ2-7,many,TGCAGCGTTTCATTAGCAGGGACACCATCCCCCTACGAGCAGTACTTC,CSVSLAGTPSPYEQYF
TRBV6-5,.,18,TRBJ2-1,many,TGTGCCAGCAGTTACTCCGGGTCGAGGGATTGGCTTTACAATGAGCAGTTCTTC,CASSYSGSRDWLYNEQFF
TRBV6-2/TRBV6-3,.,18,TRBJ2-2,few,TGTGCCAGCAGTTACTATCGGCCACTACCCTCGAACACCGGGGAGCTGTTTTTT,CASSYYRPLPSNTGELFF
TRBV18,TRBD1,16,TRBJ1-1,many,TGTGCCAGCTCCCTCAAGGGACAGGACTCGAACACTGAAGCTTTCTTT,CASSLKGQDSNTEAFF
TRBV5-1,TRBD1,15,TRBJ2-3,many,TGCGCCAGCAGTACCGGACAGGGAGGCACAGATACGCAGTATTTT,CASSTGQGGTDTQYF
TRBV7-9,.,16,TRBJ2-3,many,TGTGCCAGCAGCCCGGGGGGCGGACTTATCACAGATACGCAGTATTTT,CASSPGGGLITDTQYF
TRBV7-9,.,14,TRBJ2-1,many,TGTGCCAGCAGCCTACCAACTAGTTTCGATGAGCAGTTCTTC,CASSLPTSFDEQFF
TRBV12-5,.,13,TRBJ1-1,many,TGTGCTAGTGGTTTGGCATGGAACACTGAAGCTTTCTTT,CASGLAWNTEAFF
TRBV11-2,.,16,TRBJ2-5,many,TGTGCCAGCAGCTCCCTTCGAGGCGGGATGGGCGAGACCCAGTACTTC,CASSSLRGGMGETQYF
TRBV5-6,TRBD1,19,TRBJ1-5,many,TGTGCCAGCAGCTTCCGACGAACCGCAGGGACAGCCTTGAATCAGCCCCAGCATTTT,CASSFRRTAGTALNQPQHF
TRBV6-5,TRBD2,15,TRBJ2-1,many,TGTGCCAGCAGTAGCAGCGGGATGTCCGGCAATGAGCAGTTCTTC,CASSSSGMSGNEQFF
TRBV28,.,14,TRBJ2-1,many,TGTGCCAGCAGTTTACTGTTCAGGGGCAATGAGCAGTTCTTC,CASSLLFRGNEQFF
TRBV11-2,TRBD2,17,TRBJ2-1,many,TGTGCCAGCAGCTACCTTAGCGGGGGAAGCTCCTACAATGAGCAGTTCTTC,CASSYLSGGSSYNEQFF
TRBV6-1,.,12,TRBJ2-7,few,TGTGCCAGCATCGGGATGGGTAGCGTCCAGTACTTC,CASIGMGSVQYF
TRBV7-2,.,14,TRBJ2-5,.,TGTGCCAGCAGCTCGTCGACTGGCCAAGAGACCCAGTACTTC,CASSSSTGQETQYF
TRBV7-6,.,14,TRBJ2-5,many,TGTGCCAGCAGCCCTGGGCCGGCCTTTGTCCCCCAGTACTTC,CASSPGPAFVPQYF
TRBV6-1,.,15,TRBJ2-1,many,TGTGCCGGTGCATCAGGGGAAAGCTCCTACAATGAGCAGTTCTTC,CAGASGESSYNEQFF
TRBV6-6,.,15,TRBJ2-3,many,TGTGCCAGCAGTTATCTGGGGGGAGACAGCGATACGCAGTATTTT,CASSYLGGDSDTQYF
TRBV6-5,TRBD1,15,TRBJ1-1,many,TGTGCCAGCAGACCTGCCGGGACAGGTAGCCCTGAAGCTTTCTTT,CASRPAGTGSPEAFF
TRBV29-1,.,12,TRBJ2-5,many,TGCAGCGGGGGCCTACTGGAGGAGACCCAGTACTTC,CSGGLLEETQYF
TRBV3-1,.,13,TRBJ2-7,many,TGTGCCAGCAGCCAACGCGGCGGATACGAGCAGTACTTC,CASSQRGGYEQYF
TRBV29-1,TRBD2,14,TRBJ2-1,many,TGCAGCGTTGGGGAAAGAGCGGGAATCGATGAGCAGTTCTTC,CSVGERAGIDEQFF
TRBV6-5,.,13,TRBJ2-7,many,TGTGCCAGCAGTTACAGTCTCGGATACGAGCAGTACTTC,CASSYSLGYEQYF
TRBV7-2,.,16,TRBJ1-2,many,TGTGCCAGCAGCTTAGTGTCCGTTGTCAGGGACTATGGCTACACCTTC,CASSLVSVVRDYGYTF
TRBV28,.,14,TRBJ2-7,many,TGTGCCAGCAGTTCCGGGGGTAGCGCCAACGAGCAGTACTTC,CASSSGGSANEQYF